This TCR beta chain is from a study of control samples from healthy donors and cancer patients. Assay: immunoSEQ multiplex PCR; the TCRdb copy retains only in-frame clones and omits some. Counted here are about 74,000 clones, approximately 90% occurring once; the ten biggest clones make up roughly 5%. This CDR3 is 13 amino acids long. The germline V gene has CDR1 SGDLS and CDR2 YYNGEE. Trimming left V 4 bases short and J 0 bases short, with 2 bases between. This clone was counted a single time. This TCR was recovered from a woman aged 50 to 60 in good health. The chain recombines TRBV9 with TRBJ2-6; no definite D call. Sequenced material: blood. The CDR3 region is CASSPSGANVLTF. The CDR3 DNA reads TGTGCCAGCAGCCCCTCTGGGGCCAACGTCCTGACTTTC.